The 21 T cell receptor beta chains given below trace back to one sample, sequenced in a study of neurological immune-mediated disorders. TCRdb itself ran the 5' RACE reads through MiXCR, one entry per CDR3 protein. The sample consists of 20,000 to 25,000 distinct CDR3 sequences, approximately 6.2% of them appearing once. Sequenced sample: CD8+ T cells from blood. These receptors were obtained from a man between 18 and 35 years old in good health.

This clonotype came up many times. V and J are TRBV4-3 and TRBJ1-5; maybe TRBD1 (6 bases). Germline V gene data show CDR1 as LGHNA and CDR2 as YSLEER. The CDR3 runs 17 residues. The ends were cut back, 3 bases at V and 3 bases at J, with 18 bases in the middle. The CDR3 DNA reads as TGCGCCAGCAGCCAGGGGGTTGAAGGACAGCTCAATCAGCCCCAGCATTTT. Translated: CASSQGVEGQLNQPQHF.

This clonotype was seen many times. The gene calls are TRBV11-2 and TRBJ2-7, with D uncertain. CDR1 and CDR2 (germline): SGHAT, FQNNGV. The ends were cut back, 0 bases at V and 3 bases at J, with 12 bases in the middle. The CDR3 length is 15 residues. The CDR3 bases are TGTGCCAGCAGCTTAGAGATCATGTCGGGCTACGAGCAGTACTTC. This sequence encodes CASSLEIMSGYEQYF.

This clonotype occurred many times. The chain couples TRBV5-1 to TRBJ2-3; D possibly corresponds to TRBD2 (5 bases). CDR1 and CDR2 (germline): SGHRS, YFSETQ. The CDR3 consists of 16 residues. V lost 1 base and J 0 bases, leaving 12 bases between the germline ends. CDR3 sequence: CASSLTGLGSTDTQYF. In DNA, the CDR3 is TGCGCCAGCAGCTTGACGGGGTTGGGTAGCACAGATACGCAGTATTTT.

This clonotype was observed at least ten times. The chain joins TRBV6-2 or TRBV6-3 to TRBJ2-1; 12 bases align to TRBD2. Germline V gene data show CDR1 as MNHEY and CDR2 as SVGEGT. The CDR3 length is 15 residues. V lost 4 bases and J lost 8; bases outside the gene matches: 6. This CDR3 is CASSSSSGGAYEQFF. The DNA for the CDR3 is TGTGCCAGCAGTTCCTCTAGCGGGGGGGCCTATGAGCAGTTCTTC.

This clonotype was picked up many times. CDR3 loop: CASSFDLVEAFF. The CDR3 coding sequence is TGTGCCAGCAGCTTTGATCTGGTTGAAGCTTTCTTT. V is TRBV11-2 and J is TRBJ1-1; D remains unclear. V lost 3 bases and J 7 bases, leaving 9 bases between the germline ends. The CDR3 has 12 amino acids. Per the germline V gene, CDR1 is SGHAT and CDR2 is FQNNGV.

This clonotype was picked up many times. The V and J genes are TRBV29-1 and TRBJ2-5; D unclear. CDR1 SQVTM and CDR2 ANQGSEA come from the germline V gene. CDR3 length: 12 amino acids. The germline V and J ends were trimmed by 5 bases and 5 bases, with 12 bases remaining between them. CDR3 sequence reads: CSVPSIVETQYF. For the CDR3, the DNA is TGCAGCGTTCCCTCTATCGTGGAGACCCAGTACTTC.

In its sample, this clonotype was seen many times. The chain carries TRBV5-1 and TRBJ1-2; TRBD1 agrees at 8 bases. The CDR3 loop spans 14 amino acids. The V segment lost 5 bases and the J segment 6 bases; nucleotides outside the gene matches: 9. CDR1 is SGHRS and CDR2 is YFSETQ in the germline V gene. The CDR3 reads CASRPTGEIDGYTF. The CDR3 DNA reads as TGCGCCAGCAGGCCGACAGGGGAAATTGATGGCTACACCTTC. Full variable domain (rest looked up from reference TRBV5-1 and TRBJ1-2): KAGVTQTPRYLIKTRGQQVTLSCSPISGHRSVSWYQQTPGQGLQFLFEYFSETQRNKGNFPGRFSGRQFSNSRSEMNVSTLELGDSALYLCASRPTGEIDGYTFGSGTRLTVV.

The chain recombines TRBV19 with TRBJ1-5; 8 bases align to TRBD1. J gave up 6 bases and V 10 bases, and 11 bases lay outside the gene matches. CDR1 is LNHDA and CDR2 is SQIVND in the germline V gene (reference sequence). The CDR3 covers 14 residues. The CDR3 nucleotides are TGTGCCACGTCGTGGCAGGGGGCGTTTCAGCCCCAGCATTTT. This gives the protein CATSWQGAFQPQHF.

This clonotype was seen ten or more times. The chain joins TRBV5-1 to TRBJ2-3; weak D call: TRBD1 (6 bases). Germline CDR1 is SGHRS and CDR2 is YFSETQ. The germline V and J ends were trimmed by 4 bases and 2 bases, with 14 bases remaining between them. The CDR3 totals 15 residues. This chain's CDR3 is CASSQRQAHTDTQYF. CDR3 sequence (DNA): TGCGCCAGCAGCCAGCGACAGGCGCACACAGATACGCAGTATTTT.

The sample holds many counts of this clonotype. The CDR3 is CASSLGVTSLNTEAFF. CDR3 DNA sequence: TGTGCCAGCAGCTTAGGGGTGACGTCCCTAAACACTGAAGCTTTCTTT. The chain joins TRBV7-9 to TRBJ1-1; D is ambiguous. With 1 base removed from V and 2 bases from J, the gap between germline ends came to 14 bases. The germline gives CDR1 SEHNR, CDR2 FQNEAQ (reference sequence). CDR3 size: 16 residues.

The chain joins TRBV19 to TRBJ1-2; the D gene is possibly TRBD1 (6 bases). The CDR3 has 14 amino acids. Deletions cut 5 bases from V and 3 bases from J, with 13 bases between. Germline assignment: CDR1 LNHDA and CDR2 SQIVND (reference sequence). The CDR3 bases are TGTGCCAGTAGTGTCACCGGGGGGCACTATGGCTACACCTTC. Encoded protein: CASSVTGGHYGYTF. Filled out from reference TRBV19 and TRBJ1-2, the complete variable domain reads DGGITQSPKYLFRKEGQNVTLSCEQNLNHDAMYWYRQDPGQGLRLIYYSQIVNDFQKGDIAEGYSVSREKKESFPLTVTSAQKNPTAFYLCASSVTGGHYGYTFGSGTRLTVV.

This clonotype was recorded many times. The chain links TRBV6-5 to TRBJ1-6; TRBD1 might be the D (5 bases). The ends were cut back, 6 bases at V and 0 bases at J, with 9 bases in the middle. Germline V gene sequence: CDR1 MNHEY, CDR2 SVGAGI. The CDR3 loop spans 15 amino acids. The CDR3 region has the DNA TGTGCCAGCAGACAGGAGAGCTCCTATAATTCACCCCTCCACTTT. This codes for CASRQESSYNSPLHF.

This chain joins TRBV2 and TRBJ2-7; no firm D call. Trimming removed 6 bases from V and 7 bases from J, with 10 bases in between. Looked up from germline, CDR1 is SNHLY and CDR2 is FYNNEI. This CDR3 is 11 amino acids long. The CDR3, as DNA: TGTGCCAGCAGAGCAGCTACAGAGCAGTACTTC. Amino acid sequence: CASRAATEQYF. The variable domain in full, with the rest retrieved from reference TRBV2 and TRBJ2-7, is EPEVTQTPSHQVTQMGQEVILRCVPISNHLYFYWYRQILGQKVEFLVSFYNNEISEKSEIFDDQFSVERPDGSNFTLKIRSTKLEDSAMYFCASRAATEQYFGPGTRLTVT.

Ten or more counts support this clonotype. The chain recombines TRBV10-3 with TRBJ2-7, with D unclear. The CDR3 spans 14 residues. The ends were cut back, 3 bases at V and 2 bases at J, with 11 bases in the middle. Germline V lookup: CDR1 ENHRY, CDR2 SYGVKD. The CDR3 coding sequence is TGTGCCATCAGTGACCCGCTCTCTACCTACGAGCAGTACTTC. Translation: CAISDPLSTYEQYF.

This clonotype was seen at least ten times. The chain has TRBV7-9 and TRBJ1-5; no firm D call. The CDR3 extends over 15 amino acids. Germline V gene sequence: CDR1 SEHNR, CDR2 FQNEAQ (reference sequence). Trimming removed 8 bases from V and 0 bases from J, with 14 bases in between. CDR3 sequence: CASAPAKSSNQPQHF. CDR3 DNA sequence: TGTGCCAGCGCTCCGGCCAAGTCTAGCAATCAGCCCCAGCATTTT.

This clonotype has at least ten counts. The V call is TRBV5-6, the J call TRBJ1-6; D is unresolved. Trimming pared 4 bases from V and 9 bases from J, leaving 11 bases between. Per germline, CDR1 SGHDT and CDR2 YYEEEE. This CDR3 region has 13 residues. Written as DNA, the CDR3 is TGTGCCAGCAGCGGACCAGGCGGTTCACCCCTCCACTTT. This encodes CASSGPGGSPLHF.

In this sample, this clonotype turned up many times. V and J are TRBV21-1 and TRBJ1-6. TRBV21-1 is marked as a pseudogene. The CDR3 contains 17 residues. CDR3 protein: CASSSRWGGSYNSPLHF. As DNA, the CDR3 is TGTGCCAGCAGCTCCAGGTGGGGGGGCTCCTATAATTCACCCCTCCACTTT.

This clonotype has a count of ten or more. The genes are TRBV7-2 and TRBJ2-1; D is perhaps TRBD1 (6 bases). Germline CDR1 SGHTA, CDR2 FQGNSA. Trimming removed 2 bases at V and 3 bases at J, with 17 bases between. The CDR3 length is 17 residues. The DNA for the CDR3 is TGTGCCAGCAGCTTAATAAGGGGGAACAGCGACTACAATGAGCAGTTCTTC. It encodes CASSLIRGNSDYNEQFF. Drawing the rest from reference TRBV7-2 and TRBJ2-1, the complete variable domain is GAGVSQSPSNKVTEKGKDVELRCDPISGHTALYWYRQSLGQGLEFLIYFQGNSAPDKSGLPSDRFSAERTGGSVSTLTIQRTQQEDSAVYLCASSLIRGNSDYNEQFFGPGTRLTVL.

This clonotype came up many times. The V and J genes are TRBV7-4 and TRBJ2-4; D unclear. Germline V gene lookup returns CDR1 SGHVT and CDR2 SQSDAQ. This CDR3 comprises 17 residues. Trimming took 0 bases from V and 0 from J, leaving 12 bases between them. CDR3 coding DNA: TGTGCCAGCAGCTTAGCTCGATCCGAAGTAGCCAAAAACATTCAGTACTTC. It specifies CASSLARSEVAKNIQYF.

This clonotype has a count of ten or more. The CDR3 sequence is CASSLQDRYNEQFF. The CDR3 nucleotides are TGTGCCAGCAGTTTACAAGACAGGTACAATGAGCAGTTCTTC. V and J are TRBV27 and TRBJ2-1; a weak D match, TRBD1 (6 bases). This CDR3 region has 14 residues. V lost 2 bases, J lost 4 bases, and 9 bases lay in between. The germline CDR1 and CDR2 sequences are MNHEY and SMNVEV (reference sequence).

This clonotype has ten or more counts. The chain has TRBV15 and TRBJ2-2; D tentatively reads TRBD1 or TRBD2 (5 bases each). Germline CDR1 and CDR2: LNHNV and YYDKDF (reference sequence). This CDR3 has 17 residues. The ends were cut back, 6 bases at V and 3 bases at J, with 20 bases in the middle. The CDR3 DNA reads TGTGCCACCAGGTCGAATCGGGACGTCTTTGACACCGGGGAGCTGTTTTTT. It specifies CATRSNRDVFDTGELFF. Variable domain in full (rest from reference TRBV15 and TRBJ2-2): DAMVIQNPRYQVTQFGKPVTLSCSQTLNHNVMYWYQQKSSQAPKLLFHYYDKDFNNEADTPDNFQSRRPNTSFCFLDIRSPGLGDTAMYLCATRSNRDVFDTGELFFGEGSRLTVL.